Listed here are 11 T cell receptor beta chains from one sample, sequenced in a study of CD8 T cells in Susac syndrome. Reverse transcription of about 0.5 to 1 ug RNA was carried out with random hexamers. Each CDR3 protein gets one entry after TCRdb re-called the immunoSEQ multiplex PCR reads with MiXCR. In the table there are hundreds of thousands of distinct CDR3 sequences, about 94% of which are singletons. Sequenced: CD4+ T cells from PBMCs. The receptors stem from a human donor with Susac syndrome.

The chain has TRBV24-1 and TRBJ2-2, with D tentatively TRBD1 (6 bases). This CDR3 has 14 amino acids. CDR1 is KGHDR and CDR2 is SFDVKD in the germline V gene. Trimming took 9 bases from V and 4 from J, leaving 14 bases between them. The CDR3 nucleotides read TGTGCCACCGAGAGACAGGAACGCACCGGGGAGCTGTTTTTT. The encoded protein is CATERQERTGELFF.

This clonotype came up a few times. This chain uses TRBV19 with TRBJ1-5, with D uncertain. This CDR3 comprises 14 residues. Germline-derived CDR1 and CDR2 are LNHDA and SQIVND (reference sequence). V shed 3 bases and J shed 1 base, with 7 bases lying between them. Written as DNA, the CDR3 is TGTGCCAGTAGTATTGACGGGAGCAATCAGCCCCAGCATTTT. Translating it yields CASSIDGSNQPQHF.

The genes are TRBV2 and TRBJ2-6; no clear D. The length of the CDR3 is 15 residues. V was clipped by 2 bases and J by 2 bases, with 7 bases between them. The germline V gene encodes CDR1 SNHLY and CDR2 FYNNEI. CDR3 nucleotide sequence: TGTGCCAGCAGTGAACTGTCCCCTGGGGCCAACGTCCTGACTTTC. Its translation: CASSELSPGANVLTF. The whole variable domain, filled in from reference TRBV2 and TRBJ2-6, reads EPEVTQTPSHQVTQMGQEVILRCVPISNHLYFYWYRQILGQKVEFLVSFYNNEISEKSEIFDDQFSVERPDGSNFTLKIRSTKLEDSAMYFCASSELSPGANVLTFGAGSRLTVL.

The chain is built from TRBV5-4 and TRBJ2-7; tentative D call: TRBD2 (6 bases). V lost 1 base and J lost 5, with 10 bases in between. Germline assignment: CDR1 SGHNT and CDR2 YYREEE (reference sequence). CDR3 length equals 13 residues. CDR3 region: CASSLPEGDEQYF. CDR3 in DNA: TGTGCCAGCAGCTTGCCGGAGGGTGACGAGCAGTACTTC.

The gene calls are TRBV18 and TRBJ2-1; possibly TRBD2 for D (6 bases). Trimming removed 8 bases from V and 8 bases from J, with 16 bases in between. This CDR3 spans 13 amino acids. The germline CDR1 and CDR2 sequences are KGHSH and LQKENI. CDR3 coding DNA: TGTGCCAGCCGACGCAGGAGGGTTGATGAGCAGTTCTTC. As protein: CASRRRRVDEQFF.

The CDR3: CATSRGQTRTSPLHF. In nucleotides, the CDR3 is TGTGCCACCAGCAGGGGACAGACTCGGACGTCACCCCTCCACTTT. The chain combines TRBV15 with TRBJ1-6; 7 bases align to TRBD1. V lost 3 bases and J lost 10; bases outside the gene matches: 9. Looked up from germline, CDR1 is LNHNV and CDR2 is YYDKDF (reference sequence). The CDR3 consists of 15 residues. Supplemented by reference TRBV15 and TRBJ1-6, the full variable domain reads DAMVIQNPRYQVTQFGKPVTLSCSQTLNHNVMYWYQQKSSQAPKLLFHYYDKDFNNEADTPDNFQSRRPNTSFCFLDIRSPGLGDTAMYLCATSRGQTRTSPLHFGNGTRLTVT.

The chain employs TRBV12-3 or TRBV12-4 and TRBJ2-3, with TRBD2 as a possible D gene (5 bases). V was cut by 7 bases and J by 4 bases, with 15 bases left in between. The CDR3 loop spans 14 amino acids. The CDR3 bases are TGTGCCAGCACCCCACTAGTTCGCCCAGATACGCAGTATTTT. Its translation: CASTPLVRPDTQYF.

This clonotype showed up just once. The chain links TRBV30 to TRBJ1-2; no firm D call. V gave up 3 bases and J gave up 3 bases, with 14 bases separating them. The CDR3 extends over 14 amino acids. Germline V gene sequence: CDR1 GTSNPN, CDR2 SVGIG (reference sequence). CDR3 bases: TGTGCCTGGAGCCCGCGGATTATACACTATGGCTACACCTTC. This codes for CAWSPRIIHYGYTF.

The rearrangement uses TRBV7-9 and TRBJ1-1; a possible D gene is TRBD1 (5 bases). This CDR3 spans 15 amino acids. Germline loops: CDR1 SEHNR, CDR2 FQNEAQ (reference sequence). V was shortened by 1 base and J by 1 base, with 10 bases between the two germline ends. DNA for the CDR3: TGTGCCAGCAGCTTAGGCGGGACTCCGAACACTGAAGCTTTCTTT. It yields the protein CASSLGGTPNTEAFF.

This chain connects TRBV28 to TRBJ2-1; D gene unclear. With 6 bases removed from V and 2 bases from J, the gap between germline ends came to 11 bases. The CDR3 is 14 amino acids. CDR1 is MDHEN, CDR2 SYDVKM, per germline. CDR3 nucleotide sequence: TGTGCCAGCAGGAGTGATGGGCCCTACAATGAGCAGTTCTTC. It is translated as CASRSDGPYNEQFF.

V usage is TRBV20-1 and J usage is TRBJ2-2; tentative D call: TRBD1 (6 bases). Between the trimmed V and J ends, which lost 3 bases and 3 bases, there was a span of 8 bases. Germline V lookup: CDR1 DFQATT, CDR2 SNEGSKA (reference sequence). The CDR3 spans 13 residues. CDR3: CSARDSYTGELFF. DNA of the CDR3: TGCAGTGCTAGGGACAGTTACACCGGGGAGCTGTTTTTT.